This T cell receptor (beta chain) was obtained from a study of blood T cells in healthy people across ages. For the study at large: Every two T cells gave about one barcoded beta molecule via template switching.

There are a few counts of this clonotype. A second PCR of 7 to 11 cycles used a sample-barcoded 5' primer and a J-beta primer mix. The authors tagged each cDNA molecule using a template-switch adaptor with 12 random nucleotides. Each single sample gave us at least 2.5 million CDR3-containing paired-end reads. Using its own MiXCR run on the 5' RACE reads, TCRdb lists one record per CDR3 protein. The data contain fewer than 1,000,000 distinct CDR3 sequences, 44% of them seen just once; the ten biggest clones take up about 21%. The CDR3 contains 12 residues. J was trimmed by 10 bases and V by 7 bases; bases with no gene match: 8. Germline V gives CDR1 WSHSY, CDR2 SAAADI. Per-sample PBMC isolation yielded at least 6 million cells.

The clonotype originates from a man between 60 and 70 years old in good health. The gene calls are TRBV10-2 and TRBJ2-7; TRBD1 matches at 9 bases. Input material: blood. This CDR3 reads CASTPGQGPQYF. The CDR3 bases are TGCGCCAGCACTCCGGGACAGGGTCCCCAGTACTTC.